This entry lists 18 T cell receptor beta chains sequenced from one sample in a study of T cells in women clearing cervical HPV infection. Clones were read by immunoSEQ multiplex PCR, and TCRdb kept only the in-frame ones, dropping some. This listing includes around 44,000 clones. What was sequenced was blood buffy coat. The receptor set was obtained from a woman aged 18 to 75 with a cervical HPV16 infection that either progressed to CIN3+ or cleared (not recorded which).

Points on this clone: With the read ending 3 residues before the CDR3 end, the germline J gene is used to fill in that end. This chain joins TRBV7-8 and TRBJ1-4; a possible D gene is TRBD1 (5 bases). Germline V gene lookup returns CDR1 SGHVS and CDR2 FQNEAQ. CDR3 length: 14 amino acids. V was shortened by 3 bases and J by 8 bases, with 13 bases between the two germline ends. The part of the CDR3 DNA that was read is TGTGCCAGCAGCTTGGATGGACGGGGGGAAAAA. Amino acids: CASSLDGRGEK. The whole CDR3 reads CASSLDGRGEKLFF.

Comments on this clone: The CDR3 end is not reached by the read, which stops 3 residues before it; the germline J gene fills it in. The genes are TRBV6-1 and TRBJ1-5; D gene unclear. The germline CDR1 and CDR2 sequences are MNHNS and SASEGT. The CDR3 has 14 amino acids. The ends were cut back, 3 bases at V and 2 bases at J, with 8 bases in the middle. The DNA read from the CDR3 is TGTGCCAGCAGTGAGCACAGTCGCAATCAGCCC. Translating gives CASSEHSRNQP. The full CDR3 reads CASSEHSRNQPQHF.

This chain's CDR3 is CASSRTRDEQYF. CDR3 bases read: TGTGCCAGCAGCCGGACACGGGACGAG. V and J are TRBV7-9 and TRBJ2-7; D may be TRBD1 (5 bases). The read falls 3 residues short of the CDR3 end, and the missing part is taken from the germline J gene. The V gene lost 5 bases and the J gene lost 5 bases, with 10 bases spanning the gap. CDR1 and CDR2 (germline): SEHNR, FQNEAQ (reference sequence). This CDR3 region has 12 residues.

On this clone itself: The read comes to an end 3 residues before the CDR3 does, leaving the germline J gene to fill in the end. The chain is built from TRBV6-2 or TRBV6-3 and TRBJ2-2; 7 positions agree with TRBD1. Trimming cost V 5 bases and J 0 bases; bases outside gene matches: 9. CDR1 MNHEY and CDR2 SVGEGT come from the germline V gene. The CDR3 has 17 residues. CDR3 amino acids: CASSTAGTDANTGELFF. The covered CDR3 bases are TGTGCCAGCAGTACCGCCGGGACAGACGCGAACACCGGGGAG.

As for this clone: The missing CDR3 end, 3 residues past where the read stops, is filled in from the germline J gene. The chain carries TRBV6-4 and TRBJ2-3; TRBD1 agrees at 8 bases. This CDR3 is 15 amino acids long. The J segment lost 1 base and the V segment lost 0 bases, leaving 0 bases of the junction unmatched. Germline V lookup: CDR1 MRHNA, CDR2 SNTAGT. The CDR3 sequence is CASSDSGQGTDTQYF. The CDR3 bases that were read are TGTGCCAGCAGTGACTCGGGACAGGGCACAGATACG.

Of note for this clone: The DNA ends 3 residues before the CDR3 does, and the rest of the CDR3 is filled in from the germline J gene. This chain uses TRBV5-4 with TRBJ1-4; the D gene is possibly TRBD1 (6 bases). CDR1 and CDR2 (germline): SGHNT, YYREEE (reference sequence). The CDR3 consists of 15 residues. Trimming shortened V by 0 bases and J by 5 bases, and 11 bases separated the two germline ends. The CDR3 region is CASSLALGTNEKLFF. The CDR3 DNA, read in part, is TGTGCCAGCAGCTTGGCTCTTGGGACAAATGAAAAA.

A word on this clone: The CDR3 extends 3 residues past the end of the read, so its final part is completed from the germline J gene. The chain is built from TRBV19 and TRBJ2-1; 11 positions match TRBD2. Germline CDR1 is LNHDA and CDR2 is SQIVND (reference sequence). The CDR3 has 14 residues. The V segment lost 6 bases and the J segment 6 bases; nucleotides outside the gene matches: 4. The CDR3 DNA, read in part, is TGTGCCAGTAGATCCGGGACTAGCGGCAATGAG. Protein sequence: CASRSGTSGNE. In full, the CDR3 reads CASRSGTSGNEQFF.

The part of the CDR3 DNA that was read is TGTGCCAGCAGCCCGATGGAGGGAGGGGTAGATACG. The encoded protein is CASSPMEGGVDT. The complete CDR3 sequence is CASSPMEGGVDTQYF. This chain connects TRBV7-6 to TRBJ2-3; TRBD2 matches 7 bases. The read falls 3 residues short of the CDR3 end, and the missing part is taken from the germline J gene. Germline-derived CDR1 and CDR2 are SGHVS and FNYEAQ. Losses at the gene ends were 5 bases for V and 5 bases for J; bases not matched to a gene: 10. The CDR3 sequence is 15 residues long.

Details on this clone: The read ends 3 residues before the CDR3 terminus; that terminus is restored from the germline J gene. The genes are TRBV20-1 and TRBJ1-5, with D unresolved. The CDR3 spans 15 residues. Germline lookup yields CDR1 DFQATT and CDR2 SNEGSKA (reference sequence). V was clipped by 0 bases and J by 3 bases, with 12 bases between them. Here the CDR3 reads CSARDLGGDNQPQHF. CDR3 bases read: TGCAGTGCTAGAGATCTCGGCGGGGACAATCAGCCC.

As to this clone: The read finishes 3 residues shy of the CDR3 end, and the germline J gene is used to complete it. V gene TRBV29-1 combines with J gene TRBJ2-1, with 10 bases identical to TRBD2. CDR1 and CDR2 from the germline V gene are SQVTM and ANQGSEA. CDR3 length: 19 amino acids. V trimming: 1 base; J trimming: 6 bases; junction bases outside the gene matches: 18. The chain's CDR3 is CSVEVWLAGDVRAVNEQFF. The part of the CDR3 DNA that was read is TGCAGCGTTGAAGTGTGGCTAGCGGGAGACGTCAGAGCCGTCAATGAG.

Concerning this clone: Sequencing ends 3 residues short of the CDR3 end; the germline J gene provides the rest. The chain couples TRBV29-1 to TRBJ1-1, with D hard to call. This CDR3 has 12 residues. CDR1 and CDR2 from the germline V gene are SQVTM and ANQGSEA. V was clipped by 3 bases and J by 3 bases, with 8 bases between them. CDR3 DNA (partial): TGCAGCGTTGATGCGGCGGACACTGAA. Amino acid sequence: CSVDAADTE. The whole CDR3 protein is CSVDAADTEAFF.

With regard to this clone: The read is 3 residues too short to cover the CDR3 end, so that end is filled in from the germline J gene. This chain uses TRBV11-3 with TRBJ2-5, with 8 nucleotides matching TRBD2. V lost 1 base, J lost 5 bases, and 3 bases stayed unmatched. This CDR3 has 14 residues. Per germline, CDR1 SGHNT and CDR2 YENEEA. The DNA read from the CDR3 is TGTGCCAGCAGCTTAGCCGGGGGGGCGGAGACC. Amino acid sequence: CASSLAGGAET. The CDR3 as a whole reads CASSLAGGAETQYF.

Turning to this clone: The read terminates 3 residues before the CDR3 end, so the remaining end is supplied by the germline J gene. The rearrangement uses TRBV19 and TRBJ2-3, with D tentatively TRBD2 (6 bases). Germline CDR1 LNHDA, CDR2 SQIVND (reference sequence). V lost 6 bases to trimming and J lost 0 bases, with 13 bases between them. CDR3 size: 15 residues. The CDR3 DNA, read in part, is TGTGCCAGTAGCGACGGGGACTCTAGCACAGATACG. It translates to CASSDGDSSTDT. The full CDR3 reads CASSDGDSSTDTQYF.

CDR3 DNA (partial): TGTGCCAGCAGCTTGGAACGGGGAGGGACAGATACG. It yields the protein CASSLERGGTDT. The full-length CDR3 reads as CASSLERGGTDTQYF. The chain employs TRBV7-2 and TRBJ2-3, with 7 bases identical to TRBD2. The CDR3 is cut off 3 residues early in the read; its end comes from the germline J gene. Per the germline V gene, CDR1 is SGHTA and CDR2 is FQGNSA. The CDR3 is 15 residues long. Unmatched junction bases numbered 6, after V lost 3 bases and J lost 3 bases.

As for this clone: The DNA ends 3 residues before the CDR3 does, and the rest of the CDR3 is filled in from the germline J gene. V is TRBV2 and J is TRBJ1-3, with 7 positions matching TRBD1. The CDR3 covers 15 residues. V lost 5 bases and J lost 0; bases outside the gene matches: 4. Germline-derived CDR1 and CDR2 are SNHLY and FYNNEI. This CDR3 is CASSRQGLSGNTIYF. The covered CDR3 bases are TGTGCCAGCAGTAGACAGGGACTCTCTGGAAACACC.

A word on this clone: The CDR3 end is not reached by the read, which stops 3 residues before it; the germline J gene fills it in. The chain carries TRBV19 and TRBJ2-2, with 11 bases lining up with TRBD2. V gave up 0 bases and J gave up 3 bases; unmatched junction bases: 0. Germline CDR1 LNHDA, CDR2 SQIVND (reference sequence). The CDR3 runs to 16 residues. CDR3 bases read: TGTGCCAGTAGTATAGATAGCGGGGGGGACACCGGGGAG. As protein: CASSIDSGGDTGE. The complete CDR3 reads CASSIDSGGDTGELFF. The full variable domain, its missing parts supplied by reference TRBV19 and TRBJ2-2, is DGGITQSPKYLFRKEGQNVTLSCEQNLNHDAMYWYRQDPGQGLRLIYYSQIVNDFQKGDIAEGYSVSREKKESFPLTVTSAQKNPTAFYLCASSIDSGGDTGELFFGEGSRLTVL.

About this clone: The CDR3 end lies 3 residues beyond the end of the read and is filled in from the germline J gene. The chain links TRBV5-6 to TRBJ1-2; TRBD1 matches 11 bases. The germline gives CDR1 SGHDT, CDR2 YYEEEE. With V trimmed by 3 bases and J by 3 bases, 4 bases remained unmatched. The CDR3 covers 15 residues. CDR3 amino acids: CASSSRTGGYYGYTF. The covered CDR3 bases are TGTGCCAGCAGCTCCCGGACAGGGGGCTACTATGGC.

A remark on this clone: The CDR3 end is not reached by the read, which stops 3 residues before it; the germline J gene fills it in. This chain links TRBV13 with TRBJ2-5; tentative D call: TRBD2 (6 bases). Trimming stripped 5 bases from V and 1 base from J, with 14 bases between. This CDR3 is 15 amino acids long. The germline V gene encodes CDR1 PRHDT and CDR2 FYEKMQ (reference sequence). CDR3 DNA (partial): TGTGCCAGCAGCCCGGGACTTGGGGGCCAAGAGACC. As protein: CASSPGLGGQET. The complete CDR3 protein is CASSPGLGGQETQYF.